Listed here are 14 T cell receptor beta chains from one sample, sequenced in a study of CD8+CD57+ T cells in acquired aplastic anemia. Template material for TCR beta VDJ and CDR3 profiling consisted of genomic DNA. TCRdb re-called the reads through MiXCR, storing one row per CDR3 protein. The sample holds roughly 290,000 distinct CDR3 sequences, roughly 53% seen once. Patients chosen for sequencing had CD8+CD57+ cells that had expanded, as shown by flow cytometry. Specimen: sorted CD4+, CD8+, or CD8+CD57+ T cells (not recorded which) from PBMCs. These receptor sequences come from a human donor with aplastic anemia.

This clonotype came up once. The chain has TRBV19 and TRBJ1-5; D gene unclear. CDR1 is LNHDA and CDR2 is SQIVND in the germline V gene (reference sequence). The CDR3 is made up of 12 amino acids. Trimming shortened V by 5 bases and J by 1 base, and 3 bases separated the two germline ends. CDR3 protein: CASSGSNQPQHF. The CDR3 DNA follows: TGTGCCAGTAGTGGAAGCAATCAGCCCCAGCATTTT.

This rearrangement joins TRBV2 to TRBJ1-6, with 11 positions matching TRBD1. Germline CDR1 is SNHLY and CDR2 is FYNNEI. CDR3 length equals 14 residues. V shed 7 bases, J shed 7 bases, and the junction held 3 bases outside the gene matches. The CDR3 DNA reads TGTGCCAGCAAGGACAGGGGGCAGAATTCACCCCTCCACTTT. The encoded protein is CASKDRGQNSPLHF. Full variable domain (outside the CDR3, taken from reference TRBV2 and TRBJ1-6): EPEVTQTPSHQVTQMGQEVILRCVPISNHLYFYWYRQILGQKVEFLVSFYNNEISEKSEIFDDQFSVERPDGSNFTLKIRSTKLEDSAMYFCASKDRGQNSPLHFGNGTRLTVT.

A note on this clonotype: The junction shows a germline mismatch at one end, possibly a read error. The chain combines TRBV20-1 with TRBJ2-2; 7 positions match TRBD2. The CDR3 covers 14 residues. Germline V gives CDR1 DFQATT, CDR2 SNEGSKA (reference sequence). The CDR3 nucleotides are TGCAGTGCTATGGGGGGGTCGAACACCGGGGAGCTGTCTTTT. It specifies CSAMGGSNTGELSF.

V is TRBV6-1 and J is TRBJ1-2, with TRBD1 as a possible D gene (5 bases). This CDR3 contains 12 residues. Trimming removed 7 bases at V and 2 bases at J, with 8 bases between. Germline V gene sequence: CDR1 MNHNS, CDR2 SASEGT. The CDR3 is CASISGNYGYTF. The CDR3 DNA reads TGTGCCAGCATCTCAGGGAACTATGGCTACACCTTC.

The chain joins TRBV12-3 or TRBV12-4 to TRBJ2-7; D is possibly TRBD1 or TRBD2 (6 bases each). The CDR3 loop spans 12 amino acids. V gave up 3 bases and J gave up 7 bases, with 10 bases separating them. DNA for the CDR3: TGTGCCAGCAGTTTTGGGGGGCTTGAGCAGTACTTC. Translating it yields CASSFGGLEQYF.

The CDR3 nucleotides read TGTGCCAGCAGTCCCACTAGCGGGAAGATCGGTGAGCAGTTCTTC. This translates into CASSPTSGKIGEQFF. The chain links TRBV2 to TRBJ2-1; 10 positions agree with TRBD2. V was pared by 5 bases and J by 9 bases, with 10 bases of the junction left unmatched. The CDR3 contains 15 residues. CDR1 and CDR2 (germline): SNHLY, FYNNEI. Complete variable domain (other parts from reference TRBV2 and TRBJ2-1): EPEVTQTPSHQVTQMGQEVILRCVPISNHLYFYWYRQILGQKVEFLVSFYNNEISEKSEIFDDQFSVERPDGSNFTLKIRSTKLEDSAMYFCASSPTSGKIGEQFFGPGTRLTVL.

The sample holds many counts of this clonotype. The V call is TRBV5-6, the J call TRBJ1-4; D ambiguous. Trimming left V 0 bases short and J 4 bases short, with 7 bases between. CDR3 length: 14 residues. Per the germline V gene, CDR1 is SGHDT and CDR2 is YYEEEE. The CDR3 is CASSLGWDNEKLFF. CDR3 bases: TGTGCCAGCAGCTTGGGGTGGGATAATGAAAAACTGTTTTTT.

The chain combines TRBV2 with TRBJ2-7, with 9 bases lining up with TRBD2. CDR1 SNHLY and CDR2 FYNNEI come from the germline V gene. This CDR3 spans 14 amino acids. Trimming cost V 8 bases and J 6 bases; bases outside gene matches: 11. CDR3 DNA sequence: TGTGCCAGCCGCGTAGCGGGAGAACTTGGCGAGCAGTACTTC. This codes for CASRVAGELGEQYF.

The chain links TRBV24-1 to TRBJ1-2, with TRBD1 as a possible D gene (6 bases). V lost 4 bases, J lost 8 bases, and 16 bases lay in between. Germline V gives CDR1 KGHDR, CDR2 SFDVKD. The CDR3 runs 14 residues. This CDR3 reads CATSDHSGTTGYTF. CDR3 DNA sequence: TGTGCCACCAGTGACCACTCCGGGACAACCGGCTACACCTTC.

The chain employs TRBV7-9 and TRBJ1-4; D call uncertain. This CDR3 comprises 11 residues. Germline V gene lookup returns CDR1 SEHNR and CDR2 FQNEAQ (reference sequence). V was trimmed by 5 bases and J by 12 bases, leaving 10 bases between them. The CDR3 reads CASSKGTELFF. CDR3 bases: TGTGCCAGCAGCAAGGGAACCGAACTGTTTTTT.

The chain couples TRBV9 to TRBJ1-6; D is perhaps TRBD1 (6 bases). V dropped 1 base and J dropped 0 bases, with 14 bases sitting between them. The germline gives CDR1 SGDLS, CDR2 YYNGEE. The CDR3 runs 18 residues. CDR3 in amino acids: CASSVMGQDSSYNSPLHF. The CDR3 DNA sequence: TGTGCCAGCAGCGTAATGGGTCAGGACAGCTCCTATAATTCACCCCTCCACTTT.

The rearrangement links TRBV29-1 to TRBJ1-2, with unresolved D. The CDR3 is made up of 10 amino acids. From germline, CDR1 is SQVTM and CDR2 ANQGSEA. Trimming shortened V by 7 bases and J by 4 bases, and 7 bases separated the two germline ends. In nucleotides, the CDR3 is TGCAGCGCGGACGGCTATGGCTACACCTTC. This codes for CSADGYGYTF.

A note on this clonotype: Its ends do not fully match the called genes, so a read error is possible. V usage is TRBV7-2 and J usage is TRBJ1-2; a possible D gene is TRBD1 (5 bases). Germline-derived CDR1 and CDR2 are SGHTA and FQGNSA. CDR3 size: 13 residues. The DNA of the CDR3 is TGTGCCAGCAGCTTATACGGGGCTGGTGGCTACGCCTTC. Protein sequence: CASSLYGAGGYAF. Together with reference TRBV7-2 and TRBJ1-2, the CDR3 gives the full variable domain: GAGVSQSPSNKVTEKGKDVELRCDPISGHTALYWYRQSLGQGLEFLIYFQGNSAPDKSGLPSDRFSAERTGGSVSTLTIQRTQQEDSAVYLCASSLYGAGGYAFGSGTRLTVV.

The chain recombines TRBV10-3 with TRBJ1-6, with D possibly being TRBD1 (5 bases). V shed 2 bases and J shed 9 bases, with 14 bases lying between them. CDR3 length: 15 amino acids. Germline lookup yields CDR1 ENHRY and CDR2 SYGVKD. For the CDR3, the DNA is TGTGCCATCAGTGAGGAGGGGTTTCGACCTTCACCCCTCCACTTT. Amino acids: CAISEEGFRPSPLHF.